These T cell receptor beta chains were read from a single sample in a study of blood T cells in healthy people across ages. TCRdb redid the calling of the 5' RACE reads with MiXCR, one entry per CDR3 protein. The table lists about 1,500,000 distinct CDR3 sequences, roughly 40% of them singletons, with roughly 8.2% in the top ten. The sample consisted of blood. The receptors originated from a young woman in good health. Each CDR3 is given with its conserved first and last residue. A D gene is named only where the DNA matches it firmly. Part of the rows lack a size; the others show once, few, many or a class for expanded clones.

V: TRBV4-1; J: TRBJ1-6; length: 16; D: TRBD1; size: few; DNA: TGCGCCAGCGCCCCCGACAGGGGCGTTAGGTATTCACCCCTCCACTTT; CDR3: CASAPDRGVRYSPLHF
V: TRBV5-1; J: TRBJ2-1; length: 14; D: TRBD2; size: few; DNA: TGCGCCAGCGGATCAAGCGGGACCCTCAATGAGCAGTTCTTC; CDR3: CASGSSGTLNEQFF
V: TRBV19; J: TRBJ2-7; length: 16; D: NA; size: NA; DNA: TGTGCCAGTAGTCGATCTCCGGGACTGCAATCCTACGAGCAGTACTTC; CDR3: CASSRSPGLQSYEQYF
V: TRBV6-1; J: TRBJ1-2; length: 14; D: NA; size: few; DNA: TGTGCCAGCAGTGCCTGGCATGGTAACTATGGCTACACCTTC; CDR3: CASSAWHGNYGYTF
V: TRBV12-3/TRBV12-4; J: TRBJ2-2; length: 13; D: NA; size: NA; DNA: TGTGCCAGCAGTTACGAACCCACCGGGGAGCTGTTTTTT; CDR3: CASSYEPTGELFF
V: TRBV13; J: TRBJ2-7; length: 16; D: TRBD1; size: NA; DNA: TGTGCCAGCAGCGGAAGTGGGACAGGGATTTCCGACGAGCAGTACTTC; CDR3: CASSGSGTGISDEQYF
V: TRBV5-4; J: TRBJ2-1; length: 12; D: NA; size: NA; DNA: TGTGCCAGCAGCCGGTCCAACGATGAGCAGTTCTTC; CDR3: CASSRSNDEQFF
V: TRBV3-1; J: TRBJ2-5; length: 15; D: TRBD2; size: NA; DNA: TGTGCCAGCAGCGAGTTAGCGGGAGCCCAGTTGGGCCAGTACTTC; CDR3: CASSELAGAQLGQYF
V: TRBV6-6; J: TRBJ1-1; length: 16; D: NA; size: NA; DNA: TGTGCCAGCAGTGCTCGGACAGACAGAATGAACACTGAAGCTTTCTTT; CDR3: CASSARTDRMNTEAFF
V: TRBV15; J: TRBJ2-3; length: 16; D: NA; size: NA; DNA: TGTGCCACCGATACTTCGGATCGGGACCCCACAGGTACGCAGTATTTT; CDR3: CATDTSDRDPTGTQYF
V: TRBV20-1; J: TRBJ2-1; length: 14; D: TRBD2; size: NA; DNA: TGCAGTGCTCCCCGAGGACTAGCTTTCAATGAGCAGTTCTTC; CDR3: CSAPRGLAFNEQFF
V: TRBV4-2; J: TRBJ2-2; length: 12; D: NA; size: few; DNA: TGTGCCAGCAGCACCATAGGGGGGGAGCTGTTTTTT; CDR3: CASSTIGGELFF
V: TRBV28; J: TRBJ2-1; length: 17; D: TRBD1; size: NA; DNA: TGTGCCAGCAGTTACCCAATCGGGACAGGGGGTTTCAATGAGCAGTTCTTC; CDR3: CASSYPIGTGGFNEQFF
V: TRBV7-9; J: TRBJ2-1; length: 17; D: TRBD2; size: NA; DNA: TGTGCCAGCAGCTTAGGGCTAGCGGGAGCAGGAGACAATGAGCAGTTCTTC; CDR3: CASSLGLAGAGDNEQFF
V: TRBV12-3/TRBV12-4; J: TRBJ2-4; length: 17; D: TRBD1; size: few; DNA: TGTGCCAGCAGTTTCTTAGGGACAGAGCTAGCCAAAAACATTCAGTACTTC; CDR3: CASSFLGTELAKNIQYF
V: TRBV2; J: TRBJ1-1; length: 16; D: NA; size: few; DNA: TGTGCCAGTTCTCCCCTCAATACAGGAGCGAACACTGAAGCTTTCTTT; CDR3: CASSPLNTGANTEAFF
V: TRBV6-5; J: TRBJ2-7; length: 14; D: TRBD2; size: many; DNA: TGTGCCAGCAGTTATGCGGGAGGTTCCTACGAGCAGTACTTC; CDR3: CASSYAGGSYEQYF
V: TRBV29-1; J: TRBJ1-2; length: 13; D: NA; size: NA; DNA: TGCAGCGTCCGGAGGGAGGACAGTCGAGGCTACACCTTC; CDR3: CSVRREDSRGYTF
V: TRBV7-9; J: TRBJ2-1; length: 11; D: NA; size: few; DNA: TGTGCCAGCACCGACGTGAGTGAGCAGTTCTTC; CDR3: CASTDVSEQFF
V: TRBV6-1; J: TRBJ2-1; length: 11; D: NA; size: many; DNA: TGTGCCAGCAGAGGACGCAATGAGCAGTTCTTC; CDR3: CASRGRNEQFF
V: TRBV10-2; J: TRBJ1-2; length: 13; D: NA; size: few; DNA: TGCGCCAGCAGTGGGCGCGTCGGGTATGGCTACACCTTC; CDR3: CASSGRVGYGYTF
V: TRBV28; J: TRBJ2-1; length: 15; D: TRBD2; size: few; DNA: TGTGCCAGCATTAGACGGACTAGTTTCATCAATGAGCAGTTCTTC; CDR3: CASIRRTSFINEQFF
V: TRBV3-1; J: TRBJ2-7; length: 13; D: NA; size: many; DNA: TGCGCCAGCAGCCAAGCGGGCTCCTACGAGCAGTACTTC; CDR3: CASSQAGSYEQYF
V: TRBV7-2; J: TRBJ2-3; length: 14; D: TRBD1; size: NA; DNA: TGTGCCAGCAGCTATCAGGGGGCGATAGATACGCAGTATTTT; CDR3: CASSYQGAIDTQYF
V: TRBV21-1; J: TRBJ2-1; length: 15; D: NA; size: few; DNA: TGTGCCAGCAGCGCCGGACTAGCGGAAGGGAATGAGCAGTTCTTC; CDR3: CASSAGLAEGNEQFF
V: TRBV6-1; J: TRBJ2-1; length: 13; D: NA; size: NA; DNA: TGTGTCAGCAGGCCGCTCTCCTACAATGAGCAGTTCTTC; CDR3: CVSRPLSYNEQFF
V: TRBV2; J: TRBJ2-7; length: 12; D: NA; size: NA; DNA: TGTGCCCTTCACGGAGGGAACTACGAGCAGTACTTC; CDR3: CALHGGNYEQYF
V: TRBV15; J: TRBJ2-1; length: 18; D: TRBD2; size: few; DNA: TGTGCCACCAGCAGAGATTGGGGGACTAGCGGGAGGGTGAATGAGCAGTTCTTC; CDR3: CATSRDWGTSGRVNEQFF
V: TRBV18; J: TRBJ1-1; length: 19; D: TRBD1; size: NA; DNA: TGTGCCAGCTCACCTTACGGACCGGGACAGGGAAAATCGAACACTGAAGCTTTCTTT; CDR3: CASSPYGPGQGKSNTEAFF
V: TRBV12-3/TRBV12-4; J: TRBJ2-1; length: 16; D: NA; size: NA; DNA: TGTGCCAGCAGTTTACGGAGAGGTCCTCAGGGCAATGAGCAGTTCTTC; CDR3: CASSLRRGPQGNEQFF
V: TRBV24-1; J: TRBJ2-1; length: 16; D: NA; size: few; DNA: TGTGCCACCAGTGATTCGGTGGAGCTAGACTACAATGAGCAGTTCTTC; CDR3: CATSDSVELDYNEQFF
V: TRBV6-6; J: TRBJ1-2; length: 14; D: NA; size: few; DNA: TGTGCCAGCAGCCTACTCGCTCAGGCCTATGGCTACACCTTC; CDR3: CASSLLAQAYGYTF
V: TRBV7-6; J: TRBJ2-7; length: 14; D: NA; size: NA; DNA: TGTGCCAGCAGCGTAGTATATGGAGGGAGCGAGCAGTACTTC; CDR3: CASSVVYGGSEQYF
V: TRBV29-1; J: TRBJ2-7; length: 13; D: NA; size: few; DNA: TGCAGCGTTGGGTATGGGGTTGCCTACGAGCAGTACTTC; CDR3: CSVGYGVAYEQYF
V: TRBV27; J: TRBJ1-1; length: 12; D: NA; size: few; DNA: TGTGCCAGCAGTTTTTTCGGGGCTGAAGCTTTCTTT; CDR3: CASSFFGAEAFF
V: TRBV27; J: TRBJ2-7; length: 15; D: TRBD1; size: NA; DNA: TGTGCCAGCAGACTCACGGGACAGACCCCCTACGAGCAGTACTTC; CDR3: CASRLTGQTPYEQYF
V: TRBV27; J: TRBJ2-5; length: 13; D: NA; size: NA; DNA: TGTGCCAGCAGTACCCACCCACAAGAGACCCAGTACTTC; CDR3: CASSTHPQETQYF
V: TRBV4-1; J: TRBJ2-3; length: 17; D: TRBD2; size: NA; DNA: TGCGCCAGCAGCCGTCTTAGACTAGCGGACCCCACAGATACGCAGTATTTT; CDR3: CASSRLRLADPTDTQYF
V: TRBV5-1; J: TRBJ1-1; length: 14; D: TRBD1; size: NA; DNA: TGCGCCAGCAGCTACGACAGGGTTTCCACTGAAGCTTTCTTT; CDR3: CASSYDRVSTEAFF
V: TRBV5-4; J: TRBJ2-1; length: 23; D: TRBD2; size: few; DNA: TGTGCCAGCAGCTTAACAGCGGGACTCTCACTAGCGGGAGGTCTTGGTACCTACAATGAGCAGTTCTTC; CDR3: CASSLTAGLSLAGGLGTYNEQFF
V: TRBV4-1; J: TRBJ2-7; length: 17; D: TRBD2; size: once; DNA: TGCGCCGGCAGCCAACTGAGCGGGGGACCGAACAACAATGAGCAGTACTTC; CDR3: CAGSQLSGGPNNNEQYF
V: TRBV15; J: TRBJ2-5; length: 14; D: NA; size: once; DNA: TGTGCCACCAGCAGAGATTATCCGGGCGGGACCCAGTACTTC; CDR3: CATSRDYPGGTQYF
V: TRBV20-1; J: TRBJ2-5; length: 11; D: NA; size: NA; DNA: TGCAGTGCTAGAGAGGGGTCGCTGCAGTACTTC; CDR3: CSAREGSLQYF
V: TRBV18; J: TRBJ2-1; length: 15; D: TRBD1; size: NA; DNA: TGTGCCAGCTCACCTACCCCGACAGGGGTCAATGAGCAGTTCTTC; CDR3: CASSPTPTGVNEQFF
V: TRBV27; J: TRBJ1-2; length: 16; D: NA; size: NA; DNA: TGTGCCACCGCCCCCGACGCGGGGGGGCTCGGGTATGGCTACACCTTC; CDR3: CATAPDAGGLGYGYTF
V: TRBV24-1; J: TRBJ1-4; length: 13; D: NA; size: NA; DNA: TGTGCCACCAGACAGGGAACTAATGAAAAACTGTTTTTT; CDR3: CATRQGTNEKLFF
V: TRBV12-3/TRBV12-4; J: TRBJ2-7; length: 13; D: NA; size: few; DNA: TGTGCCAGCACCTATAGCCCCATCTACGAGCAGTACTTC; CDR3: CASTYSPIYEQYF